What follows are 30 T cell receptor beta chains derived from one specimen sequenced in a study of blood T cell repertoires in COVID-19. This table comes from immunoSEQ multiplex PCR, and its TCRdb copy is limited to in-frame clones, with some not included. The table records 85,000 to 100,000 clones, roughly 76% of them present only once. The sequencing input was peripheral blood. The origin of the receptors is a man of 80 years or more with COVID-19, enrolled during active disease.

The chain has TRBV19 and TRBJ1-1, with D unclear. The CDR3 runs to 10 residues. CDR1 and CDR2 from the germline V gene are LNHDA and SQIVND (reference sequence). V was cut by 7 bases and J by 11 bases, with 11 bases left in between. For the CDR3, the DNA is TGTGCCAGTATCGAGGGTACGGCTTTCTTT. Translating it yields CASIEGTAFF.

In its sample, this clone was seen a few times. This CDR3 is CASTPPRGKLFF. The CDR3 DNA is TGTGCCAGCACCCCTCCACGGGGAAAACTGTTTTTT. This chain links TRBV28 with TRBJ1-4; no clear D gene. This CDR3 is 12 amino acids long. The V end lost 7 bases, the J end lost 10 bases, and 13 bases lay between the germline ends. The germline CDR1 and CDR2 sequences are MDHEN and SYDVKM.

The CDR3 region has the DNA TGTGCCAGCAGTAACGGGAGGGCCCGGGAGACCCAGTACTTC. It is translated as CASSNGRARETQYF. This chain links TRBV28 with TRBJ2-5; 8 bases agree with TRBD2. The CDR3 spans 14 residues. The V segment lost 5 bases and the J segment 5 bases; nucleotides outside the gene matches: 7. CDR1 MDHEN and CDR2 SYDVKM come from the germline V gene.

V gene TRBV11-3 combines with J gene TRBJ2-5, with unresolved D. Trimming stripped 5 bases from V and 4 bases from J, with 11 bases between. This CDR3 spans 13 amino acids. The germline gives CDR1 SGHNT, CDR2 YENEEA. CDR3 nucleotide sequence: TGTGCCAGCAGCCTCTCTCCACTAGAGACCCAGTACTTC. Residues: CASSLSPLETQYF.

The V call is TRBV5-3, the J call TRBJ1-3, with D perhaps matching TRBD1 (5 bases). TRBV5-3 is noted as an ORF with a role that remains uncertain. The CDR3 is 13 amino acids. Trimming cost V 10 bases and J 2 bases, with 13 bases left between them. For the CDR3, the DNA is TGTGCCGGATACCAGGGCCCTGGAAACACCATATATTTT. Residues: CAGYQGPGNTIYF.

There are a few counts of this clone. The chain carries TRBV9 and TRBJ2-3, with D maybe TRBD2 (8 bases). This CDR3 comprises 16 residues. The V end was cut by 3 bases, the J end by 3 bases, with 17 bases between. Germline-derived CDR1 and CDR2 are SGDLS and YYNGEE. CDR3 nucleotides: TGTGCCAGCAGCGAGGGGGCCAGCGGGAGAACAGATACGCAGTATTTT. Amino acids: CASSEGASGRTDTQYF.

The chain uses TRBV30 and TRBJ1-1, with 8 bases aligning to TRBD1. J gave up 6 bases and V 5 bases, and 11 bases lay outside the gene matches. Germline CDR1 GTSNPN, CDR2 SVGIG (reference sequence). CDR3 length equals 14 residues. Here the CDR3 reads CAWDEQGGRAEAFF. In DNA, the CDR3 is TGTGCCTGGGACGAACAGGGGGGAAGAGCTGAAGCTTTCTTT.

CDR3 sequence (DNA): TGTGCCAGCAGCTTCGGCCAGGGGGGTCACAGGACTAATGAAAAACTGTTTTTT. Its protein product is CASSFGQGGHRTNEKLFF. This chain links TRBV7-9 with TRBJ1-4; TRBD1 matches 7 bases. From germline, CDR1 is SEHNR and CDR2 FQNEAQ (reference sequence). The CDR3 runs 18 residues. V shed 3 bases and J 2 bases; nucleotides not matched to a gene: 12.

The chain has TRBV6-5 and TRBJ1-5, with TRBD1 matching over 11 bases. Germline CDR1 is MNHEY and CDR2 is SVGAGI. The CDR3 consists of 15 residues. Trimming cost V 5 bases and J 7 bases; bases outside gene matches: 7. In nucleotides, the CDR3 is TGTGCCAGCAGTCAGGGACAGGGGGTAGAGCAGCCCCAGCATTTT. Translation gives CASSQGQGVEQPQHF.

CDR3 residues: CASSVMGAGAGELFF. DNA for the CDR3: TGTGCCAGCAGCGTAATGGGGGCCGGCGCCGGGGAGCTGTTTTTT. J is TRBJ2-2 and V is TRBV9; TRBD1 might be the D (6 bases). The CDR3 is made up of 15 amino acids. Trimming took off 1 base at V and 6 bases at J, with 13 bases between the two ends. Per the germline V gene, CDR1 is SGDLS and CDR2 is YYNGEE.

This clone was seen just once. The chain recombines TRBV6-5 with TRBJ2-7; 7 bases line up with TRBD1. Germline V gene data show CDR1 as MNHEY and CDR2 as SVGAGI. Losses at the gene ends were 7 bases for V and 6 bases for J; bases not matched to a gene: 12. This CDR3 has 14 amino acids. The CDR3 DNA follows: TGTGCCAGCAAAAAACAGGGGATCGGGTTCGAGCAGTACTTC. Encoded protein: CASKKQGIGFEQYF.

The chain has TRBV9 and TRBJ2-7; 7 bases fit TRBD2. The V gene end was trimmed by 4 bases and the J gene end by 6 bases; junction bases not matched to a gene: 10. The CDR3 spans 14 residues. CDR1 is SGDLS, CDR2 YYNGEE, per germline. The CDR3 coding sequence is TGTGCCAGCAGCCCCTTCTTGAGGGAGGGCGAGCAGTACTTC. This translates into CASSPFLREGEQYF.

The chain has TRBV9 and TRBJ2-3; TRBD2 matches 11 bases. Germline CDR1 SGDLS, CDR2 YYNGEE. The CDR3 length is 15 residues. Trimming took 3 bases from V and 5 from J; bases not matched to a gene: 5. This chain's CDR3 is CASSDSGRAQDTQYF. The CDR3 region has the DNA TGTGCCAGCAGCGATAGCGGGAGGGCCCAAGATACGCAGTATTTT.

The chain is built from TRBV7-9 and TRBJ1-1; TRBD1 is a possible D gene (6 bases). The germline gives CDR1 SEHNR, CDR2 FQNEAQ (reference sequence). The length of the CDR3 is 15 residues. Trimming pared 5 bases from V and 1 base from J, leaving 14 bases between. This CDR3 reads CASSAGDTSNTEAFF. The CDR3 DNA follows: TGTGCCAGCAGCGCGGGGGACACCTCGAACACTGAAGCTTTCTTT.

This sequence joins TRBV27 and TRBJ2-7; TRBD1 aligns across 8 bases. The germline V gene has CDR1 MNHEY and CDR2 SMNVEV (reference sequence). The V and J ends lost 4 bases and 6 bases, in that order; junction bases with no gene match: 14. The length of the CDR3 is 16 residues. In DNA form, the CDR3 reads TGTGCCAGCAGTTCACCCCGTGGACAGGGATGGGGCGAGCAGTACTTC. Encoded protein: CASSSPRGQGWGEQYF.

A few counts support this clone. The J gene is TRBJ2-7, the V gene TRBV7-2; TRBD2 matches 8 bases. J gave up 7 bases and V 1 base, and 12 bases lay outside the gene matches. This CDR3 contains 16 residues. Germline values: CDR1 SGHTA, CDR2 FQGNSA. CDR3 DNA sequence: TGTGCCAGCAGCTTAGACTTAGCGGGGTTTTCGCGAGAGCAGTACTTC. Its protein product is CASSLDLAGFSREQYF. Together with reference TRBV7-2 and TRBJ2-7, the CDR3 gives the full variable domain: GAGVSQSPSNKVTEKGKDVELRCDPISGHTALYWYRQSLGQGLEFLIYFQGNSAPDKSGLPSDRFSAERTGGSVSTLTIQRTQQEDSAVYLCASSLDLAGFSREQYFGPGTRLTVT.

This chain uses TRBV9 with TRBJ2-7; D is possibly TRBD1 (5 bases). This CDR3 is built from 14 residues. V was trimmed by 2 bases and J by 2 bases, leaving 11 bases between them. Germline lookup yields CDR1 SGDLS and CDR2 YYNGEE. CDR3 bases: TGTGCCAGCAGCGTTGGCAGGGCGGCCTACGAGCAGTACTTC. Encoded protein: CASSVGRAAYEQYF.

The chain uses TRBV27 and TRBJ2-7; no clear D gene. V was cut by 2 bases and J by 7 bases, with 12 bases left in between. Germline V gene lookup returns CDR1 MNHEY and CDR2 SMNVEV (reference sequence). The CDR3 totals 13 residues. The CDR3 DNA reads TGTGCCAGCAGTTTAGAATCCGGGTCGGAGCAGTACTTC. Its protein product is CASSLESGSEQYF.

The chain employs TRBV4-1 and TRBJ2-5, with D hard to call. The V gene lost 2 bases and the J gene lost 7 bases, with 11 bases spanning the gap. From germline, CDR1 is MGHRA and CDR2 YSYEKL. This CDR3 has 13 amino acids. The CDR3 loop is CASSQTVQMTQYF. CDR3 DNA sequence: TGCGCCAGCAGCCAAACGGTCCAAATGACCCAGTACTTC.

This clone was observed a single time. V and J are TRBV10-3 and TRBJ2-7, with 9 bases identical to TRBD2. The CDR3 has 16 amino acids. Germline V gives CDR1 ENHRY, CDR2 SYGVKD. V was clipped by 0 bases and J by 5 bases; unmatched bases: 8. CDR3 region: CAISESNRTSAHEQYF. The CDR3 DNA reads as TGTGCCATCAGTGAGTCGAATAGGACTAGCGCCCACGAGCAGTACTTC.

The chain is built from TRBV7-8 and TRBJ1-6; D may be TRBD1 (6 bases). Per the germline V gene, CDR1 is SGHVS and CDR2 is FQNEAQ. With 5 bases removed from V and 10 bases from J, the gap between germline ends came to 15 bases. CDR3 length: 14 residues. This CDR3 is CASSPTGIGSPLHF. The CDR3 nucleotides are TGTGCCAGCAGCCCTACAGGGATTGGGTCACCCCTCCACTTT.

This clone occurred a few times. The rearrangement joins TRBV10-3 to TRBJ1-1; no clear D. CDR3 size: 13 residues. Germline V lookup: CDR1 ENHRY, CDR2 SYGVKD. V lost 3 bases and J lost 8, with 13 bases in between. CDR3: CAISDKGGKEAFF. CDR3 nucleotides: TGTGCCATCAGTGACAAAGGAGGAAAGGAAGCTTTCTTT.

This chain links TRBV5-1 with TRBJ1-2; 8 bases map to TRBD1. The CDR3 loop spans 14 amino acids. Germline CDR1 and CDR2: SGHRS and YFSETQ. The J segment lost 6 bases and the V segment lost 6 bases, leaving 10 bases of the junction unmatched. The CDR3 DNA reads TGCGCCAGCACTATCGGACAGGGAGGAGATGGCTACACCTTC. Protein product: CASTIGQGGDGYTF. Full variable domain (rest looked up from reference TRBV5-1 and TRBJ1-2): KAGVTQTPRYLIKTRGQQVTLSCSPISGHRSVSWYQQTPGQGLQFLFEYFSETQRNKGNFPGRFSGRQFSNSRSEMNVSTLELGDSALYLCASTIGQGGDGYTFGSGTRLTVV.

The chain joins TRBV5-1 to TRBJ2-7, with TRBD2 matching 8 bases. Germline CDR1 and CDR2: SGHRS and YFSETQ. The CDR3 sequence is 16 residues long. Germline trimming cut 0 bases from V and 3 bases from J; bases unmatched to any gene: 8. The CDR3 here is CASSLEGGGPLYEQYF. CDR3 sequence (DNA): TGCGCCAGCAGCTTGGAGGGCGGGGGGCCCCTCTACGAGCAGTACTTC.

The chain recombines TRBV4-1 with TRBJ1-3; D is unclear. Trimming took 1 base from V and 3 from J, leaving 13 bases between them. This CDR3 comprises 16 residues. Germline V gene data show CDR1 as MGHRA and CDR2 as YSYEKL. The CDR3 sequence: CASSQALRTFGNTIYF. CDR3 DNA sequence: TGCGCCAGCAGCCAAGCATTACGGACTTTTGGAAACACCATATATTTT.

This sequence joins TRBV18 and TRBJ2-7; possible D gene TRBD1, 6 bases. With 3 bases removed from V and 1 base from J, the gap between germline ends came to 13 bases. CDR1 is KGHSH and CDR2 is LQKENI in the germline V gene. The CDR3 is made up of 15 amino acids. CDR3 DNA sequence: TGTGCCAGCTCACCGAACAGGGCGGAATCCTACGAGCAGTACTTC. It encodes CASSPNRAESYEQYF.

This clone appeared once. The chain combines TRBV19 with TRBJ2-1; D is perhaps TRBD1 (6 bases). This CDR3 contains 14 residues. Germline V lookup: CDR1 LNHDA, CDR2 SQIVND (reference sequence). Trimming removed 1 base at V and 6 bases at J, with 10 bases between. In DNA, the CDR3 is TGTGCCAGTAGTATAGGACCAGGGGCCAATGAGCAGTTCTTC. Translated, it gives CASSIGPGANEQFF.

This chain uses TRBV30 with TRBJ2-7, with TRBD2 matching over 9 bases. The length of the CDR3 is 14 residues. The germline CDR1 and CDR2 sequences are GTSNPN and SVGIG (reference sequence). J gave up 6 bases and V 1 base, and 7 bases lay outside the gene matches. CDR3 amino acids: CAWSAGGRAAEQYF. The CDR3 DNA reads as TGTGCCTGGAGTGCGGGCGGGAGGGCCGCCGAGCAGTACTTC. The whole variable domain, remainder taken from reference TRBV30 and TRBJ2-7, is SQTIHQWPATLVQPVGSPLSLECTVEGTSNPNLYWYRQAAGRGLQLLFYSVGIGQISSEVPQNLSASRPQDRQFILSSKKLLLSDSGFYLCAWSAGGRAAEQYFGPGTRLTVT.

This rearrangement joins TRBV15 to TRBJ1-1; 7 bases align to TRBD1. This CDR3 comprises 13 residues. Trimming at V came to 0 bases and at J to 9 bases, leaving 4 bases not matched to a gene. In germline, CDR1 is LNHNV, CDR2 YYDKDF (reference sequence). The CDR3 nucleotides read TGTGCCACCAGCAGAGATTGGGACAGACAAGCTTTCTTT. It is translated as CATSRDWDRQAFF.

The chain employs TRBV6-2 or TRBV6-3 and TRBJ2-3; TRBD2 aligns across 8 bases. The germline gives CDR1 MNHEY, CDR2 SVGEGT. Trimming removed 6 bases from V and 7 bases from J; junction bases left unmatched: 6. The CDR3 loop spans 13 amino acids. CDR3 sequence (DNA): TGTGCCAGCAGCGGGACTAGGATCAATACGCAGTATTTT. It translates to CASSGTRINTQYF.